This T cell receptor (beta chain) was obtained from a study of T cells after yellow fever vaccination. Points from the study as a whole: Repertoires sorted by FACS could include abundant clonotypes that are contaminants from the bulk population. Post-booster reappearance was seen for most primary-vaccination clones (roughly 97% CD4, around 88% CD8).

Production of TCR cDNA was by 5'RACE template switching, which also added a universal primer site and UMIs. TCRdb analysed the 5' RACE reads with MiXCR anew, one entry per CDR3 protein. Here the sample spans hundreds of thousands of distinct CDR3 sequences, approximately 12% being singletons. CDR3 length equals 13 residues. Germline CDR1 SSHAT, CDR2 FNYEAQ (reference sequence). By share, this clonotype counts as medium-sized (0.01 to 0.1%). Antigen unknown. A read error may produce the germline difference seen at one junction end. This clonotype was sampled from a man aged 25 to 40 who received the YFV17D yellow fever vaccine. Sequenced here: PBMCs, sampled on the day of the yellow fever booster vaccination. The gene calls are TRBV7-7 and TRBJ2-1; D unresolved. The CDR3 is CASSYDPYNEQFF. The CDR3 DNA is TGTGCTAGCAGCTACGATCCGTACAATGAGCAGTTCTTC.